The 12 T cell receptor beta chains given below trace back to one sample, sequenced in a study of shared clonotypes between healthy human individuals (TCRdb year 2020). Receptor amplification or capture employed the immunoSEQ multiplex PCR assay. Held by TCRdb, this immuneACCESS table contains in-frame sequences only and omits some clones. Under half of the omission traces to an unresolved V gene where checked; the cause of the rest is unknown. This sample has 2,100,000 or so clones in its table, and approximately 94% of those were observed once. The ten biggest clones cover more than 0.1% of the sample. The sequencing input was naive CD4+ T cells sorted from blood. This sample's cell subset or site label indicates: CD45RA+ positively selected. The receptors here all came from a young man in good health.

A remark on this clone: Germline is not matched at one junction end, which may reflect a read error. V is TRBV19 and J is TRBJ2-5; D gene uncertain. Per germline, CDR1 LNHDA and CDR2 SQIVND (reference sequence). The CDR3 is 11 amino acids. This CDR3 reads CATSVGETQYF. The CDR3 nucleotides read TGTGCCACTAGTGTAGGAGAGACCCAGTACTTC.

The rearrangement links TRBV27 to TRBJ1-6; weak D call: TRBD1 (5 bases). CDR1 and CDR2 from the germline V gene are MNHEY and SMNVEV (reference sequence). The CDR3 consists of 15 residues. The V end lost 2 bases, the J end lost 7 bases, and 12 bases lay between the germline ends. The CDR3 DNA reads TGTGCCAGCAGTTTAGGAGGGGTTATAAATTCACCCCTCCACTTT. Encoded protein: CASSLGGVINSPLHF.

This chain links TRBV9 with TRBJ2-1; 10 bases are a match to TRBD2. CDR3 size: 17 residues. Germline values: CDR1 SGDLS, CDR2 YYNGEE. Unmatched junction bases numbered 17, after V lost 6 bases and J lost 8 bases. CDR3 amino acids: CASNQDRGTSALDEQFF. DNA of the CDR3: TGTGCCAGCAACCAGGATAGGGGGACTAGCGCGTTGGATGAGCAGTTCTTC.

The CDR3 nucleotides read TGTGCCTGGAGCCTAAAAGAAAATCTTAACTATGGCTACACCTTC. This encodes CAWSLKENLNYGYTF. The chain carries TRBV30 and TRBJ1-2; D is unclear. V was pared by 3 bases and J by 1 base, with 15 bases between. CDR3 length: 15 amino acids. Per the germline V gene, CDR1 is GTSNPN and CDR2 is SVGIG (reference sequence).

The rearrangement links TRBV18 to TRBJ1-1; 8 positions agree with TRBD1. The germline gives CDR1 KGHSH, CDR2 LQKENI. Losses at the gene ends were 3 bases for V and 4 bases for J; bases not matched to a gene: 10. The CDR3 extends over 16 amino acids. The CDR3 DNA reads TGTGCCAGCTCACCCCAGGCCCAGGGGGCAGGCACTGAAGCTTTCTTT. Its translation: CASSPQAQGAGTEAFF.

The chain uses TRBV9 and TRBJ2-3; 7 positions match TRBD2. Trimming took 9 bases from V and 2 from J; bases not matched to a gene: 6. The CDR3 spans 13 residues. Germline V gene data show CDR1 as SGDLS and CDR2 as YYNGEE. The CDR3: CATGEGFTDTQYF. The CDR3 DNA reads TGTGCCACCGGGGAGGGATTCACAGATACGCAGTATTTT.

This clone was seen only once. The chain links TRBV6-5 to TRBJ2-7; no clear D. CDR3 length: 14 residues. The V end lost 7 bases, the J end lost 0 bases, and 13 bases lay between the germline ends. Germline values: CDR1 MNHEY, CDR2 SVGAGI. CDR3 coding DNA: TGTGCCAGCACTGAGGTCGGCAACTCCTACGAGCAGTACTTC. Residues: CASTEVGNSYEQYF.

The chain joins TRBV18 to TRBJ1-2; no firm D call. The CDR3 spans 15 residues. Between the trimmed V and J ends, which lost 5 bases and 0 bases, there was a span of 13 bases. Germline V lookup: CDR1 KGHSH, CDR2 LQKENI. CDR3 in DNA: TGTGCCAGCTCAGGTGGGCCGGTATCTAACTATGGCTACACCTTC. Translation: CASSGGPVSNYGYTF.

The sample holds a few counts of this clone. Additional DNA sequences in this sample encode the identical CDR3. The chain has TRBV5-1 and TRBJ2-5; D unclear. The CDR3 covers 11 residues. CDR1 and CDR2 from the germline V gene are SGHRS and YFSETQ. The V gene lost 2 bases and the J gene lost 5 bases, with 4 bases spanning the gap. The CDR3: CASSLAETQYF. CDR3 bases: TGCGCCAGCAGCTTAGCGGAGACCCAGTACTTC.

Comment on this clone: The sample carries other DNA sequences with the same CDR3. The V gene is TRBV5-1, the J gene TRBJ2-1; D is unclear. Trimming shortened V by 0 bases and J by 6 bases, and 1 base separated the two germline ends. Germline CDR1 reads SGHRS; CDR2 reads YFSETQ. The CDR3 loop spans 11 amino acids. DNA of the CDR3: TGCGCCAGCAGCTTGGGCAATGAGCAGTTCTTC. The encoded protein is CASSLGNEQFF.

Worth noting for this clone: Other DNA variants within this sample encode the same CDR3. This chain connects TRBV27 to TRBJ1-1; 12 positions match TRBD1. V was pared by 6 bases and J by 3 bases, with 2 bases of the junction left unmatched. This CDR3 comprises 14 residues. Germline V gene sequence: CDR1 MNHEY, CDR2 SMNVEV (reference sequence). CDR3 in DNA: TGTGCCAGCAGGGGACAGGGGGCGTACACTGAAGCTTTCTTT. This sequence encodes CASRGQGAYTEAFF.

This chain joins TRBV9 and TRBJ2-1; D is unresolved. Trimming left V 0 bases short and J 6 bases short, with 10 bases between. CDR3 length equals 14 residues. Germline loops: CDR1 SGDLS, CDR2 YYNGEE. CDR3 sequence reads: CASSVGLVGNEQFF. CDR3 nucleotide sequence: TGTGCCAGCAGCGTAGGGTTAGTAGGCAATGAGCAGTTCTTC.